A selection of T cell receptor beta chains follows, all from one sample in a study of vaccination and CD4 T cells after COVID-19. MiXCR, run by TCRdb on the PCR reads, gives a single entry per CDR3 protein. This sample carries 9,000 to 15,000 distinct CDR3 sequences, around 61% of them seen once, and the ten largest clones take over 10%. Antigens for these TCRs are unknown. Sequenced: CD4+ T cells from blood, cultured in vitro. The origin of the receptors is a human donor who had recovered from COVID-19. Both conserved end residues are part of each CDR3. The D gene is left open where the match is weak. Size values are once, few and many counts, or a class for expanded clones, and some rows have none.

v_gene	j_gene	d_gene	abundance	CDR3aa	CDR3nt
TRBV5-4	TRBJ1-2	.	.	CASSLEQGNYGYTF	TGTGCCAGCAGCTTGGAACAGGGCAACTATGGCTACACCTTC
TRBV19	TRBJ2-2	TRBD1	.	CASRTGGTNTGELFF	TGTGCCAGTAGGACAGGGGGCACGAACACCGGGGAGCTGTTTTTT
TRBV27	TRBJ2-2	.	few	CASSLGWGEAGELFF	TGTGCCAGCAGTTTAGGGTGGGGGGAGGCCGGGGAGCTGTTTTTT
TRBV2	TRBJ1-1	.	.	CASSERWNTEAFF	TGTGCCAGCAGTGAACGGTGGAACACTGAAGCTTTCTTT
TRBV28	TRBJ2-3	.	.	CATKNSGTDTQYF	TGTGCCACCAAAAACTCCGGCACAGATACGCAGTATTTT
TRBV7-9	TRBJ2-3	.	.	CASNGRDTQYF	TGTGCCAGCAATGGCCGGGATACGCAGTATTTT
TRBV12-5	TRBJ1-5	.	.	CASGLVRRGSWQPQHF	TGTGCTAGTGGTTTGGTAAGGCGGGGAAGTTGGCAGCCCCAGCATTTT
TRBV20-1	TRBJ2-7	.	.	CSARDSRLAEQYF	TGCAGTGCTAGAGACAGCCGACTCGCCGAGCAGTACTTC
TRBV20-1	TRBJ1-6	.	.	CSARDSDSPLHF	TGCAGTGCTAGAGATTCCGATTCACCCCTCCACTTT
TRBV7-9	TRBJ2-7	TRBD2	.	CASSPGPGGDYEQYF	TGTGCCAGCAGCCCCGGACCCGGGGGGGACTACGAGCAGTACTTC
TRBV5-1	TRBJ2-3	TRBD2	.	CASRPLLSGSTDTQYF	TGCGCCAGCAGACCACTCCTTAGCGGGAGCACAGATACGCAGTATTTT
TRBV15	TRBJ2-1	.	.	CATSRDVAAYNEQFF	TGTGCCACCAGCAGAGATGTGGCGGCTTACAATGAGCAGTTCTTC
TRBV7-8	TRBJ1-6	.	.	CASRPLWTESYNSPLHF	TGTGCCAGCAGGCCTTTGTGGACGGAGTCCTATAATTCACCCCTCCACTTT
TRBV2	TRBJ2-1	TRBD2	few	CASSDGLGLAGWQFF	TGTGCCAGCAGTGATGGACTCGGACTAGCGGGATGGCAGTTCTTC